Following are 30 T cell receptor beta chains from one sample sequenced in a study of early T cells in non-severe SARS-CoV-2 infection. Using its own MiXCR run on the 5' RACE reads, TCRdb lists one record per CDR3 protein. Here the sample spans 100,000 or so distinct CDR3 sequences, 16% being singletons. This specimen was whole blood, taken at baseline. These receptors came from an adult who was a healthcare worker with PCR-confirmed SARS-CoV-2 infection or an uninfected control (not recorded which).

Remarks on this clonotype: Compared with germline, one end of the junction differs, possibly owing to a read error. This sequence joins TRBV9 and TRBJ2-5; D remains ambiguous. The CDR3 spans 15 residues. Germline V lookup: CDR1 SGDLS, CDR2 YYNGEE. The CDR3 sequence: CASSARRKDQETQYF. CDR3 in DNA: TGTGCCAGCAGCGCGAGAAGGAAGGACCAGGAGACCCAGTACTTC.

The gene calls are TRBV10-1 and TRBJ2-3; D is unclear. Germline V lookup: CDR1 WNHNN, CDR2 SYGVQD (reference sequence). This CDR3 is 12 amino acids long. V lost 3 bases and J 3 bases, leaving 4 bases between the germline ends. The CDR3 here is CASSDITDTQYF. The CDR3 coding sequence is TGCGCCAGCAGTGATATTACAGATACGCAGTATTTT.

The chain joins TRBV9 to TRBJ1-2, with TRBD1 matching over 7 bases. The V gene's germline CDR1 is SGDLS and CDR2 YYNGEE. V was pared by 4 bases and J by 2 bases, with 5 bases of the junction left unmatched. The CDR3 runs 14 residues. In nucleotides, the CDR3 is TGTGCCAGCAGCCTATCGACAGGGAACTATGGCTACACCTTC. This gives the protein CASSLSTGNYGYTF.

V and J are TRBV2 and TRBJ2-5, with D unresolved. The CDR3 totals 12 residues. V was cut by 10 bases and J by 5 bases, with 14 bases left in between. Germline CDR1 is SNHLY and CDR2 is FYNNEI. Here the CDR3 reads CATNGLGETQYF. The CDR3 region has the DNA TGTGCCACCAACGGTCTAGGGGAGACCCAGTACTTC.

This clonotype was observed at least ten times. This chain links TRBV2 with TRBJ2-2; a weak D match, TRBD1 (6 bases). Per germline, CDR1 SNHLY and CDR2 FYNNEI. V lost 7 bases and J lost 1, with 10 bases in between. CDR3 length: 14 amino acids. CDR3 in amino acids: CASIRTVNTGELFF. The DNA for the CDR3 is TGTGCCAGCATAAGGACAGTGAACACCGGGGAGCTGTTTTTT. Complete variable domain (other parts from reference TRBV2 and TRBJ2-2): EPEVTQTPSHQVTQMGQEVILRCVPISNHLYFYWYRQILGQKVEFLVSFYNNEISEKSEIFDDQFSVERPDGSNFTLKIRSTKLEDSAMYFCASIRTVNTGELFFGEGSRLTVL.

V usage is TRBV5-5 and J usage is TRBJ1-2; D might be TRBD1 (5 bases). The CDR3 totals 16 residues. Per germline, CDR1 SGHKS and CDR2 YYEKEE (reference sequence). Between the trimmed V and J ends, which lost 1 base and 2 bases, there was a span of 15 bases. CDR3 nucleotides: TGTGCCAGCAGCTTGTTTTGGGATGGGGGAAACTATGGCTACACCTTC. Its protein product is CASSLFWDGGNYGYTF. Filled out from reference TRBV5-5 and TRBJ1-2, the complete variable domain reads DAGVTQSPTHLIKTRGQQVTLRCSPISGHKSVSWYQQVLGQGPQFIFQYYEKEERGRGNFPDRFSARQFPNYSSELNVNALLLGDSALYLCASSLFWDGGNYGYTFGSGTRLTVV.

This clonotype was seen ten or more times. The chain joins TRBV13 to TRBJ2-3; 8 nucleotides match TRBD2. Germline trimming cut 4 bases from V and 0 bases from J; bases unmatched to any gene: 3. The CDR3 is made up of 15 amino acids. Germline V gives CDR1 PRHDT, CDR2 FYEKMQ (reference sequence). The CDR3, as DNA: TGTGCCAGCAGCTATAGCGGGATGAGCACAGATACGCAGTATTTT. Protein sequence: CASSYSGMSTDTQYF.

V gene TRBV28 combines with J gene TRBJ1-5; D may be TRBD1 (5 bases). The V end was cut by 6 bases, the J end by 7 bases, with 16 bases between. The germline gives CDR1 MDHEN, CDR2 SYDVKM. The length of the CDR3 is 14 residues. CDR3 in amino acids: CASSPGTRRQPQHF. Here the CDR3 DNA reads TGTGCCAGCAGCCCGGGGACTCGGAGGCAGCCCCAGCATTTT.

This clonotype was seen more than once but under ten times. This chain's CDR3 is CASSYGASVNTGELFF. The CDR3 DNA follows: TGTGCCAGCAGTTACGGGGCTAGCGTCAACACCGGGGAGCTGTTTTTT. This chain joins TRBV6-2 or TRBV6-3 and TRBJ2-2; D possibly corresponds to TRBD2 (6 bases). Germline values: CDR1 MNHEY, CDR2 SVGEGT. Trimming removed 2 bases from V and 2 bases from J, with 12 bases in between. The CDR3 is 16 amino acids.

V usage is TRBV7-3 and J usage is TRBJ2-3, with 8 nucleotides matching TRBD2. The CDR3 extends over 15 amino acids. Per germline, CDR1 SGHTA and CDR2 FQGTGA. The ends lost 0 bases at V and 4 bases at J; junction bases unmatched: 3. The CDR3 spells CASSLTRTSPDTQYF. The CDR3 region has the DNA TGTGCCAGCAGCTTAACCCGGACTAGCCCAGATACGCAGTATTTT.

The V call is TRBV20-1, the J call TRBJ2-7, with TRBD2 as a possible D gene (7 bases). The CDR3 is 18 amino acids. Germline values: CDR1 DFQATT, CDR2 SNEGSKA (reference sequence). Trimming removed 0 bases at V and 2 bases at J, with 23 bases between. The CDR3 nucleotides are TGCAGTGCTAGAGATTTTACCGGGAGGACAGACGCGCCCTACGAGCAGTACTTC. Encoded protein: CSARDFTGRTDAPYEQYF.

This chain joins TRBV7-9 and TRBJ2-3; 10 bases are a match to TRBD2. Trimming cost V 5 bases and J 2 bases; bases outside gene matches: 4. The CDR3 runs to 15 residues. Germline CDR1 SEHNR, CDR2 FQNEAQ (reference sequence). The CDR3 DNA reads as TGTGCCAGCAGCCGGACTAGCGGAGACACAGATACGCAGTATTTT. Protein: CASSRTSGDTDTQYF. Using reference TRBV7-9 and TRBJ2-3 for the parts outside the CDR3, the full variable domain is DTGVSQNPRHKITKRGQNVTFRCDPISEHNRLYWYRQTLGQGPEFLTYFQNEAQLEKSRLLSDRFSAERPKGSFSTLEIQRTEQGDSAMYLCASSRTSGDTDTQYFGPGTRLTVL.

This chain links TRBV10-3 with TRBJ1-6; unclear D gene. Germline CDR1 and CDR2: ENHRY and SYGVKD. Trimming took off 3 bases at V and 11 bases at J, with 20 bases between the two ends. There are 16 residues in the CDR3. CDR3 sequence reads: CAISDKAGLSGPPLHF. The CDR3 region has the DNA TGTGCCATCAGTGATAAGGCAGGACTGAGCGGTCCACCCCTCCACTTT.

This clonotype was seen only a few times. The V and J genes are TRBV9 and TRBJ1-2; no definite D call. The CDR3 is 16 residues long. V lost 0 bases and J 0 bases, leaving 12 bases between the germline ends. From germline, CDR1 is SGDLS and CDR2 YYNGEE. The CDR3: CASSVAGTTSNYGYTF. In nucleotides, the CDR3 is TGTGCCAGCAGCGTAGCTGGAACCACCTCTAACTATGGCTACACCTTC.

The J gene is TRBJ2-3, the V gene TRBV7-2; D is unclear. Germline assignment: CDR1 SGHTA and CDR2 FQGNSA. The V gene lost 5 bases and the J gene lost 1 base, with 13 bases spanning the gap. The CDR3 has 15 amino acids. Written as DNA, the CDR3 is TGTGCCAGCAGCGAGAGAGGAGTCGGCACAGATACGCAGTATTTT. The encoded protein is CASSERGVGTDTQYF. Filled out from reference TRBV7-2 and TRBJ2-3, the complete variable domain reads GAGVSQSPSNKVTEKGKDVELRCDPISGHTALYWYRQSLGQGLEFLIYFQGNSAPDKSGLPSDRFSAERTGGSVSTLTIQRTQQEDSAVYLCASSERGVGTDTQYFGPGTRLTVL.

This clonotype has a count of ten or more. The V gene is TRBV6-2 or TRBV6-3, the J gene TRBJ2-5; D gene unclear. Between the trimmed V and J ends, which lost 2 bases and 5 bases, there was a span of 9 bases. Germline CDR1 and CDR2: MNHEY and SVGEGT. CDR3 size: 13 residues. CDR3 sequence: CASSYGVVETQYF. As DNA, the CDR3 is TGTGCCAGCAGTTACGGGGTGGTGGAGACCCAGTACTTC.

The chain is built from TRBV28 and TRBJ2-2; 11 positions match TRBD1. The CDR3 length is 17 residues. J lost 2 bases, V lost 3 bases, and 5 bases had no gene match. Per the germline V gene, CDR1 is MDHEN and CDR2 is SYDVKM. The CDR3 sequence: CASSFDGQGANTGELFF. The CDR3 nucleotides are TGTGCCAGCAGTTTCGACGGACAGGGGGCTAACACCGGGGAGCTGTTTTTT.

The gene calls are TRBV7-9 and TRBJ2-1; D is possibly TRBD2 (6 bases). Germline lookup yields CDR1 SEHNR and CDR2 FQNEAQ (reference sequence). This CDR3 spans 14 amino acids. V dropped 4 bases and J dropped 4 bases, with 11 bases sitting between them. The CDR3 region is CASSSGAGYNEQFF. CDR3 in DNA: TGTGCCAGCAGCTCGGGAGCGGGTTACAATGAGCAGTTCTTC.

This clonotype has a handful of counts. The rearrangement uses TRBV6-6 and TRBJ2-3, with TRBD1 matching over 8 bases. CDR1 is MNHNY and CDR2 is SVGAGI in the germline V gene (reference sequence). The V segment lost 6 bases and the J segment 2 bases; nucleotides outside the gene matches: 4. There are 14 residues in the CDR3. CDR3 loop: CASSRTGNTDTQYF. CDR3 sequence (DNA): TGTGCCAGCAGCCGGACAGGGAACACAGATACGCAGTATTTT.

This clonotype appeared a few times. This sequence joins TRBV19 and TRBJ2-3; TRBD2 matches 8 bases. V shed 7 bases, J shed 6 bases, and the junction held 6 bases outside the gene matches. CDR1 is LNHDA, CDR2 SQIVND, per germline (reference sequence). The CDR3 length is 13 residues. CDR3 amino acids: CASTTGGGDTQYF. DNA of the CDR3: TGTGCCAGTACGACGGGCGGGGGGGATACGCAGTATTTT.

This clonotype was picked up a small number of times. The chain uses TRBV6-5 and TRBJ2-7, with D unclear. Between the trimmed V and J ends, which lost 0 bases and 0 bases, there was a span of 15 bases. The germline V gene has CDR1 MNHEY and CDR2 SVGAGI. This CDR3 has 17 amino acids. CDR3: CASSYSSRYDISYEQYF. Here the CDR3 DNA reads TGTGCCAGCAGTTACTCGAGTAGATATGATATCTCCTACGAGCAGTACTTC.

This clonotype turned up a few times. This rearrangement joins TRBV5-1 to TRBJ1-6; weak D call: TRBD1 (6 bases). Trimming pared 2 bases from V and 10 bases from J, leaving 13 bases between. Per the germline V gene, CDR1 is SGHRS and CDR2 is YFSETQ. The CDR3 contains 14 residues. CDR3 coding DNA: TGCGCCAGCAGCTTTTCGGGGGCTCGGTCACCCCTCCACTTT. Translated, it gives CASSFSGARSPLHF.

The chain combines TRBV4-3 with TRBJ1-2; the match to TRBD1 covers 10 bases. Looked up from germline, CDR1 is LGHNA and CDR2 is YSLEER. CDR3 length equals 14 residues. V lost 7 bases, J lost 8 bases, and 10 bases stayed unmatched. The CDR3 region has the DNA TGCGCCAGCAAGGGACAGGGGATTTTGGAAGGCTACACCTTC. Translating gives CASKGQGILEGYTF.

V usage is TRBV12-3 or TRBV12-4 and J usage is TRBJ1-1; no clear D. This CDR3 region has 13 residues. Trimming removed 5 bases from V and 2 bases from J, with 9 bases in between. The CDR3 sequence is CASSPDLNTEAFF. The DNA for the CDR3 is TGTGCCAGCAGTCCAGACCTAAACACTGAAGCTTTCTTT.

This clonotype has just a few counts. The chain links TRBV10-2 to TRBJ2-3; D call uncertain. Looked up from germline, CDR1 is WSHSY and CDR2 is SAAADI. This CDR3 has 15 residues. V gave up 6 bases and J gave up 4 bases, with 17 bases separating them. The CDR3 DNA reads TGCGCCAGCAGCAAGTCCCACGTGAGTGCAGATACGCAGTATTTT. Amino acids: CASSKSHVSADTQYF.

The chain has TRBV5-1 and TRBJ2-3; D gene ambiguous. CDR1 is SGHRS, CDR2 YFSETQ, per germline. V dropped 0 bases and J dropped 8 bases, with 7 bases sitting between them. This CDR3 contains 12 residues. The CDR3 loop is CASSLDGVTQYF. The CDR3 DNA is TGCGCCAGCAGCTTGGATGGAGTTACGCAGTATTTT.

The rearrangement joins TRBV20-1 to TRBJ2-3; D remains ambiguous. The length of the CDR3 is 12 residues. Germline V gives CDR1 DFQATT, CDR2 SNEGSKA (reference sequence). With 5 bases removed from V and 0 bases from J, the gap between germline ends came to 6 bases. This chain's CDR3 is CSAPKSTDTQYF. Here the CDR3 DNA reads TGCAGTGCTCCAAAGAGCACAGATACGCAGTATTTT.

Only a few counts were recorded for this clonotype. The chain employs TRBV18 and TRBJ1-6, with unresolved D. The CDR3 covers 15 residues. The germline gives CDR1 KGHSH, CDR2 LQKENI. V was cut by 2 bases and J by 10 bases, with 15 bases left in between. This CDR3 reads CASSPRTTDRSPLHF. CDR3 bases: TGTGCCAGCTCACCAAGGACGACGGATCGGTCACCCCTCCACTTT.

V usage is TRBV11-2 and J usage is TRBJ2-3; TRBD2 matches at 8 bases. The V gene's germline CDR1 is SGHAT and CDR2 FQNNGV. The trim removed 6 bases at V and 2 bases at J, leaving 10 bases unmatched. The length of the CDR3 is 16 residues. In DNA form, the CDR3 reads TGTGCCAGCAGTCCCGCGGGACTAGGTACCACAGATACGCAGTATTTT. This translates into CASSPAGLGTTDTQYF.

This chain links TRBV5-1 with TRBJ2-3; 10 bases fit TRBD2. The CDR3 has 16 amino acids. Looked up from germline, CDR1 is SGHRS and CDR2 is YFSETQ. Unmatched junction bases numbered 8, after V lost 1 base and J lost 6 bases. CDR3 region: CASSLRASGSGDTQYF. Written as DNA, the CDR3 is TGCGCCAGCAGCTTGCGTGCTAGCGGGAGTGGGGATACGCAGTATTTT.